This T cell receptor beta chain stems from a study of blood T cell repertoires in COVID-19. Germline V lookup: CDR1 LGHDT, CDR2 YNNKEL (reference sequence). This CDR3 has 15 residues. Trimming cost V 4 bases and J 5 bases; bases outside gene matches: 3. Authors' processing steps: Researchers report that nucleated cell counts were estimated from reference gene primer amplification. Profiled with immunoSEQ multiplex PCR; TCRdb holds only in-frame clones, not every one. That table furnishes V, J and clone size, whereas the DNA furnished D and trimming. The sample includes hundreds of thousands of clones, roughly 84% of them seen just once.

The sequenced material came from peripheral blood. V is TRBV3-1 (or the pseudogene TRBV3-2) and J is TRBJ1-5; TRBD1 matches at 12 bases. This clonotype originated in a woman between 35 and 50 years old with active or convalescent COVID-19. CDR3 region: CASSPGTGGYQPQHF. Here the CDR3 DNA reads TGTGCCAGCAGCCCCGGGACAGGGGGCTATCAGCCCCAGCATTTT.